These 29 T cell receptor beta chains share one sample of origin, sequenced in a study of regulatory T cells in long-lasting Graves disease. Combining iRepertoire HTBI primers with Arm-PCR of CDR3 regions, the authors built TCR beta libraries. TCRdb re-called the multiplex PCR reads with MiXCR, one entry per CDR3 protein. Of approximately 400,000 distinct CDR3 sequences in the sample, 15% were seen once. Time point here: newly diagnosed GD, antithyroid drugs for less than 3 months. RNA from PBMCs was the source of the TCR library. The same data also contributed to another study, on T cells in Graves' hyperthyroidism and ophthalmopathy.

Source: peripheral blood mononuclear cells (PBMCs), taken at new diagnosis, from a patient treated with antithyroid drugs. These receptors all stem from a woman in her 30s with Graves disease.

This clonotype was seen a handful of times. The V and J genes are TRBV18 and TRBJ1-5; D is uncertain. Trimming shortened V by 1 base and J by 5 bases, and 6 bases separated the two germline ends. The CDR3 length is 13 residues. CDR1 and CDR2 from the germline V gene are KGHSH and LQKENI. The CDR3 here is CASSPLVDQPQHF. CDR3 DNA: TGTGCCAGCTCACCACTGGTTGATCAGCCCCAGCATTTT.

The V call is TRBV28, the J call TRBJ2-1; 11 bases are a match to TRBD2. Losses at the gene ends were 6 bases for V and 8 bases for J; bases not matched to a gene: 15. Germline loops: CDR1 MDHEN, CDR2 SYDVKM. This CDR3 contains 17 residues. The CDR3 loop reads CASSRRGLAGLNHEQFF. Here the CDR3 DNA reads TGTGCCAGCAGCCGAAGAGGACTAGCGGGTTTGAACCATGAGCAGTTCTTC.

This clonotype came up many times. This chain connects TRBV7-8 to TRBJ2-3; D not certain. V lost 3 bases and J 3 bases, leaving 7 bases between the germline ends. There are 13 residues in the CDR3. Germline CDR1 and CDR2: SGHVS and FQNEAQ. CDR3 loop: CASSFPGTDTQYF. CDR3 nucleotides: TGTGCCAGCAGCTTCCCGGGTACAGATACGCAGTATTTT.

This clonotype was counted many times. J is TRBJ2-7 and V is TRBV4-1; TRBD1 matches at 8 bases. V shed 1 base, J shed 6 bases, and the junction held 5 bases outside the gene matches. The CDR3 covers 14 residues. CDR1 and CDR2 (germline): MGHRA, YSYEKL. The CDR3 is CASSQVAGGIEQYF. CDR3 nucleotides: TGCGCCAGCAGCCAAGTTGCAGGGGGCATCGAGCAGTACTTC.

In its sample, this clonotype was seen many times. This chain links TRBV2 with TRBJ2-3, with D perhaps TRBD2 (5 bases). The V and J ends lost 4 bases and 4 bases respectively, with 9 bases between them. The germline gives CDR1 SNHLY, CDR2 FYNNEI. The CDR3 runs to 13 residues. The CDR3 bases are TGTGCCAGCAGTGGAGGGCCTGCAGATACGCAGTATTTT. Protein: CASSGGPADTQYF.

This clonotype occurred a few times. This may stem from a read error, because a much larger clone lies one nucleotide away. The chain links TRBV6-1 to TRBJ2-1; possibly TRBD1 for D (6 bases). The CDR3 sequence is 13 residues long. The germline V gene has CDR1 MNHNS and CDR2 SASEGT. CDR3 DNA: TGTGCCAGCAGACCGAACCAGGGGATTGAGCGGTTCTTC. This codes for CASRPNQGIERFF.

This clonotype was detected many times. The chain joins TRBV13 to TRBJ2-1; D may correspond to TRBD1 or TRBD2 (5 bases each). This CDR3 is built from 14 residues. V was trimmed by 5 bases and J by 3 bases, leaving 11 bases between them. CDR1 and CDR2 (germline): PRHDT, FYEKMQ (reference sequence). This CDR3 reads CASSLRDHYNEQFF. The CDR3 nucleotides are TGTGCCAGCAGCCTCCGGGACCACTACAATGAGCAGTTCTTC. Variable domain in full (rest from reference TRBV13 and TRBJ2-1): AAGVIQSPRHLIKEKRETATLKCYPIPRHDTVYWYQQGPGQDPQFLISFYEKMQSDKGSIPDRFSAQQFSDYHSELNMSSLELGDSALYFCASSLRDHYNEQFFGPGTRLTVL.

This clonotype occurred many times. V usage is TRBV27 and J usage is TRBJ2-7; 8 bases agree with TRBD2. J was trimmed by 0 bases and V by 6 bases; bases with no gene match: 4. Germline V gives CDR1 MNHEY, CDR2 SMNVEV (reference sequence). This CDR3 has 14 residues. The CDR3 loop is CASSRGGASYEQYF. The DNA of the CDR3 is TGTGCCAGCAGCCGGGGGGGGGCCTCCTACGAGCAGTACTTC.

This clonotype came up many times. The chain uses TRBV28 and TRBJ2-1, with 8 positions matching TRBD2. Germline CDR1 and CDR2: MDHEN and SYDVKM. CDR3 size: 18 residues. V shed 11 bases and J 3 bases; nucleotides not matched to a gene: 21. The CDR3 loop is CASRRQGKPSGFYNEQFF. The CDR3 nucleotides are TGTGCCTCCCGACGGCAGGGCAAACCTAGCGGGTTCTACAATGAGCAGTTCTTC.

The DNA of the CDR3 is TGCGCCAGCAGCCCTCGGAACTACGAGCAGTACTTC. It specifies CASSPRNYEQYF. The genes are TRBV5-1 and TRBJ2-7; D is uncertain. Germline lookup yields CDR1 SGHRS and CDR2 YFSETQ. CDR3 length: 12 amino acids. V was cut by 4 bases and J by 3 bases, with 8 bases left in between.

This clonotype was detected ten times or more. The chain links TRBV11-2 to TRBJ2-1, with TRBD2 identical over 14 bases. The V segment lost 0 bases and the J segment 0 bases; nucleotides outside the gene matches: 4. The CDR3 spans 19 residues. Germline V gene lookup returns CDR1 SGHAT and CDR2 FQNNGV. This chain's CDR3 is CASSLEGLAGASSYNEQFF. DNA for the CDR3: TGTGCCAGCAGCTTAGAGGGACTAGCGGGGGCGAGCTCCTACAATGAGCAGTTCTTC.

The table lists this clonotype with a few counts. The gene calls are TRBV24-1 and TRBJ2-2; D remains unclear. The CDR3 is 18 amino acids. Trimming cost V 4 bases and J 4 bases, with 21 bases left between them. Germline-derived CDR1 and CDR2 are KGHDR and SFDVKD. The CDR3 sequence is CATSDPPRSGEVTGELFF. The DNA for the CDR3 is TGTGCCACCAGTGACCCTCCCCGGTCCGGCGAGGTCACCGGGGAGCTGTTTTTT.

There are many counts of this clonotype. The V gene is TRBV12-3 or TRBV12-4, the J gene TRBJ2-1, with 11 bases aligning to TRBD2. Germline trimming cut 6 bases from V and 6 bases from J; bases unmatched to any gene: 10. The CDR3 contains 16 residues. CDR3: CASSGSSGRIPNEQFF. As DNA, the CDR3 is TGTGCCAGCAGCGGATCTAGCGGGAGGATCCCCAATGAGCAGTTCTTC.

At least ten counts were recorded for this clonotype. The rearrangement joins TRBV30 to TRBJ2-7, with 8 bases identical to TRBD1. The CDR3 extends over 14 amino acids. Germline V CDR1 and CDR2: GTSNPN, SVGIG (reference sequence). Losses at the gene ends were 0 bases for V and 5 bases for J; bases not matched to a gene: 6. Here the CDR3 reads CAWSVGTGGNEQYF. CDR3 bases: TGTGCCTGGAGTGTCGGTACAGGGGGAAACGAGCAGTACTTC.

This clonotype was observed at least ten times. The chain joins TRBV15 to TRBJ1-3; 10 nucleotides match TRBD1. The CDR3 runs 16 residues. Germline CDR1 LNHNV, CDR2 YYDKDF (reference sequence). Trimming took 3 bases from V and 2 from J; bases not matched to a gene: 4. CDR3 DNA: TGTGCCACCAGCAGCCTTGGGACAGGGGCTGGAAACACCATATATTTT. It codes for CATSSLGTGAGNTIYF.

The V and J genes are TRBV5-4 and TRBJ1-5; a weak D match, TRBD1 (5 bases). CDR3 size: 16 residues. The V end was cut by 0 bases, the J end by 4 bases, with 14 bases between. CDR1 SGHNT and CDR2 YYREEE come from the germline V gene (reference sequence). The CDR3 bases are TGTGCCAGCAGCTTGGGGGGACTCCAAGGTAATCAGCCCCAGCATTTT. This translates into CASSLGGLQGNQPQHF.

This clonotype was seen only a few times. This rearrangement joins TRBV4-1 to TRBJ2-5; perhaps TRBD1 as D (5 bases). V lost 0 bases and J 2 bases, leaving 10 bases between the germline ends. The CDR3 has 15 residues. The V gene's germline CDR1 is MGHRA and CDR2 YSYEKL. CDR3 nucleotide sequence: TGCGCCAGCAGCCAAGAAAGGGGATATCAAGAGACCCAGTACTTC. Protein: CASSQERGYQETQYF.

This clonotype appeared a single time. Just one base apart from a much larger clone, this may be a read error. The gene calls are TRBV7-3 and TRBJ2-1; TRBD2 matches at 7 bases. Germline V gene lookup returns CDR1 SGHTA and CDR2 FQGTGA. This CDR3 is built from 20 residues. The J segment lost 6 bases and the V segment lost 3 bases, leaving 23 bases of the junction unmatched. CDR3 nucleotides: TGTGCCAGCAGCTTGCTAGCGAACCACCGTGGACTAGTAATATCCAATGAGCAGTTCTTC. Amino acid sequence: CASSLLANHRGLVISNEQFF.

A few counts support this clonotype. The chain uses TRBV20-1 and TRBJ2-5; TRBD2 matches 14 bases. This CDR3 contains 14 residues. Per the germline V gene, CDR1 is DFQATT and CDR2 is SNEGSKA (reference sequence). The V and J ends lost 3 bases and 3 bases, in that order; junction bases with no gene match: 0. Here the CDR3 DNA reads TGCAGTGCTAGGGGACTAGCGGGAGAAGAGACCCAGTACTTC. It translates to CSARGLAGEETQYF.

For the CDR3, the DNA is TGCGCCAGCAGCCTGGGTAACGAAAAACTGTTTTTT. Its protein product is CASSLGNEKLFF. This chain uses TRBV5-1 with TRBJ1-4; D is unresolved. The germline V gene encodes CDR1 SGHRS and CDR2 YFSETQ. V lost 4 bases, J lost 8 bases, and 9 bases lay in between. This CDR3 spans 12 amino acids.

This clonotype was observed many times. This chain uses TRBV30 with TRBJ2-1; TRBD2 agrees at 9 bases. V lost 7 bases and J lost 0; bases outside the gene matches: 4. This CDR3 is 14 amino acids long. The germline V gene has CDR1 GTSNPN and CDR2 SVGIG (reference sequence). The CDR3 is CAYTSGSSYNEQFF. CDR3 nucleotide sequence: TGTGCCTATACTAGCGGGTCCTCCTACAATGAGCAGTTCTTC.

Only a few counts were recorded for this clonotype. The rearrangement joins TRBV12-3 or TRBV12-4 to TRBJ2-2; 14 bases line up with TRBD2. The CDR3 covers 16 residues. The junction had 3 bases not matched to a gene; V was cut back by 5 bases and J by 4 bases. The DNA of the CDR3 is TGTGCCAGCAGTGGACTAGCGGGAGGTTTCACCGGGGAGCTGTTTTTT. Protein: CASSGLAGGFTGELFF.

This clonotype was observed at least ten times. This chain connects TRBV30 to TRBJ2-5; D is unclear. The CDR3 is 13 amino acids. Germline V gives CDR1 GTSNPN, CDR2 SVGIG (reference sequence). V gave up 3 bases and J gave up 2 bases, with 10 bases separating them. The CDR3 spells CAWSRLLQETQYF. Here the CDR3 DNA reads TGTGCCTGGAGCCGTCTACTACAAGAGACCCAGTACTTC.

Remarks on this clonotype: A much larger clonotype is one base distant, so this may be a read error. The rearrangement uses TRBV6-2 or TRBV6-3 and TRBJ2-7; D possibly corresponds to TRBD1 (5 bases). The CDR3 has 11 residues. Germline-derived CDR1 and CDR2 are MNHEY and SVGEGT. Trimming pared 6 bases from V and 8 bases from J, leaving 11 bases between. This CDR3 is CASRRLDKQYF. The CDR3 nucleotides are TGTGCCAGCAGAAGACTGGACAAGCAGTACTTC.

Concerning this clonotype: It may be a read error: a sequence one base away is much more abundant. The chain has TRBV27 and TRBJ2-7; the match to TRBD2 covers 11 bases. The ends lost 5 bases at V and 7 bases at J; junction bases unmatched: 13. Germline assignment: CDR1 MNHEY and CDR2 SMNVEV (reference sequence). This CDR3 contains 16 residues. The CDR3 region has the DNA TGTGCCAGCAGTCCCATTGGGACTAGCGGCTACAATGAGCAGTACTTC. It yields the protein CASSPIGTSGYNEQYF.

This clonotype occurred many times. J is TRBJ2-1 and V is TRBV7-9; a possible D gene is TRBD2 (6 bases). The germline V and J ends were trimmed by 5 bases and 3 bases, with 14 bases remaining between them. Germline-derived CDR1 and CDR2 are SEHNR and FQNEAQ (reference sequence). This CDR3 is built from 15 residues. CDR3 region: CASSAWEVDYNEQFF. Written as DNA, the CDR3 is TGTGCCAGCAGCGCATGGGAGGTGGACTACAATGAGCAGTTCTTC.

The CDR3 DNA reads TGTGCCTGGAGGAGGACGTACGAGCAGTACTTC. Translated, it gives CAWRRTYEQYF. The J gene is TRBJ2-7, the V gene TRBV30, with D uncertain. The CDR3 contains 11 residues. The ends were cut back, 3 bases at V and 4 bases at J, with 7 bases in the middle. Germline lookup yields CDR1 GTSNPN and CDR2 SVGIG (reference sequence). Variable domain in full (rest from reference TRBV30 and TRBJ2-7): SQTIHQWPATLVQPVGSPLSLECTVEGTSNPNLYWYRQAAGRGLQLLFYSVGIGQISSEVPQNLSASRPQDRQFILSSKKLLLSDSGFYLCAWRRTYEQYFGPGTRLTVT.

This clonotype has a handful of counts. The CDR3 nucleotides are TGTGCCAGTAGTCCCCAGGACAGGGTTCTCGGGACTGAAGCTTTCTTT. It yields the protein CASSPQDRVLGTEAFF. This rearrangement joins TRBV19 to TRBJ1-1, with 8 bases aligning to TRBD1. Germline CDR1 LNHDA, CDR2 SQIVND (reference sequence). J lost 5 bases, V lost 5 bases, and 13 bases had no gene match. The CDR3 sequence is 16 residues long.

The table lists this clonotype with many counts. The V gene is TRBV9, the J gene TRBJ2-1, with D perhaps TRBD2 (5 bases). Germline CDR1 reads SGDLS; CDR2 reads YYNGEE. V lost 3 bases and J 8 bases, leaving 12 bases between the germline ends. This CDR3 comprises 13 residues. The CDR3 DNA reads as TGTGCCAGCAGCGCGTCTCCGAGGGATGAGCAGTTCTTC. This sequence encodes CASSASPRDEQFF.